A selection of T cell receptor beta chains follows, all from one sample in a study of T cells in Graves' hyperthyroidism and ophthalmopathy. One entry per CDR3 protein results from TCRdb running MiXCR on the multiplex PCR reads. This table has a few hundred thousand distinct CDR3 sequences, 15% to 17% appearing once. Sequencing input: blood. The receptors originated from a woman between 18 and 30 years old with Graves' hyperthyroidism. CDR3s leave out the opening cysteine and the closing phenylalanine or tryptophan. Each record gives: V gene, CDR3 protein.

TRBV4-2	ASSQRQGPNEQF
TRBV10-2	ASSEDLSEYSTDTQY
TRBV2	ASSDTGTSSEQY
TRBV12-3/TRBV12-4	ASSRGLNYEQY
TRBV20-1	SAEGRSRGTEAF
TRBV7-9	ASSPRGAGTDTQY
TRBV20-1	SATDRDHYGYT
TRBV5-6	ASSFRVRGELF
TRBV2	ASSEAKWGSGYGYT
TRBV7-9	ASSTSGVLYEQY
TRBV20-1	SARYRKETSDTQY
TRBV7-2	ASSITGTAYNEQF
TRBV20-1	SATTGGYNTEAF
TRBV6-1	ASTELAGKQEQF
TRBV4-3	ASSQDGGGYT
TRBV7-3	ASSPRGLTDTQY
TRBV5-1	ASALGRGTGELF
TRBV6-1	ASSSTGPAINEQF
TRBV3-1	ASSERLAGDYEQY
TRBV27	ASYSLSSGRRETQY
TRBV11-2	ASSPTAGSYEQY
TRBV5-1	ASSWGQGETQY
TRBV20-1	SAKSGVENSPLH
TRBV10-3	AISGGDGYT
TRBV9	ASSSRGGGFEQF
TRBV7-3	ASSFSAVNYGYT
TRBV7-9	ASSSSLTSSYEQY
TRBV12-3/TRBV12-4	ASSGPGTGVNEQY
TRBV5-1	ASSPDSYSNQPQH
TRBV27	ASSLNGRGYGYT
TRBV7-9	ASSLSGGAFDTGELF
TRBV6-1	ASRYSWGHGVPLSNQPQH
TRBV20-1	SAQGEGETQY
TRBV7-3	ASSPESGELF
TRBV5-1	ASSPDRPNTEAF
TRBV20-1	SARDRGFSYEQY
TRBV28	ASSLLRASGQPQH
TRBV3-1	ASSQEPHSGQPQH
TRBV6-4	ASTPLGGGPPYEQY
TRBV7-3	ASSSSLSPGPGGTDTQY
TRBV18	ASSPGSGQGNEQY
TRBV4-3	ASSQDFRTPGGKF
TRBV5-4	ASSPLAGGLGDTQY
TRBV30	AWSDHRELF
TRBV10-3	AIGGSGNEQF
TRBV4-3	ASQVVLAYNEQF
TRBV29-1	SVRRMNTEAF
TRBV6-5	ASSYGERGSTEAF
TRBV25-1	ASSEFLGTDYYGYT
TRBV4-1	ASSQEGGNTEAF
TRBV12-3/TRBV12-4	ASSLLVEQY
TRBV27	ASSLWRGRSGANVLT
TRBV6-5	ASSYSLLAWSYNEQF
TRBV19	ASSIRRDQPQH
TRBV6-1	ASSSVSGGARTEAF
TRBV10-2	ASSAPGQGGYGYT
TRBV12-3/TRBV12-4	ASTSLQDYGYT
TRBV28	ASSLLQRSLVGSPETQY